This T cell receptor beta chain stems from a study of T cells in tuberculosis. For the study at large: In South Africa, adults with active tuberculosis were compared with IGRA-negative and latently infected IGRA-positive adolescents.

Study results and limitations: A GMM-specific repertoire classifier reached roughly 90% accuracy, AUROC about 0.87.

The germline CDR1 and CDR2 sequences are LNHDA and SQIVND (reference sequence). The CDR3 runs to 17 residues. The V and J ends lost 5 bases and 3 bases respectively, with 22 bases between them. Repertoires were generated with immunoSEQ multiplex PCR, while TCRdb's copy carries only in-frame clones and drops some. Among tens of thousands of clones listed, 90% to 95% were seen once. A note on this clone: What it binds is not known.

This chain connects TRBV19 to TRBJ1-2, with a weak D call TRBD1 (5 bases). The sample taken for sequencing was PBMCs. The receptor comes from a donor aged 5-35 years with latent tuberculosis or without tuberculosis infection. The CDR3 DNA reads TGTGCCAGTAGTGGGGTCGAGGGGACTAAATGGCACTATGGCTACACCTTC. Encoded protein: CASSGVEGTKWHYGYTF.